Listed here are 23 T cell receptor beta chains from one sample, sequenced in a study of technical replicates of blood from several donors. Sequenced by immunoSEQ multiplex PCR; TCRdb stores in-frame clones only, minus some. The sample holds some 80,000 clones, about 94% seen once. Specimen: T cells isolated from PBMCs. The receptors were sampled from a human donor in good health.

This sequence joins TRBV19 and TRBJ2-2, with 8 nucleotides matching TRBD1. The CDR3 loop spans 15 amino acids. Germline loops: CDR1 LNHDA, CDR2 SQIVND (reference sequence). With 1 base clipped from V and 5 bases from J, the junction kept 3 bases outside the gene matches. Here the CDR3 reads CASSIVTGGTGELFF. The CDR3 DNA follows: TGTGCCAGTAGTATAGTAACAGGGGGGACCGGGGAGCTGTTTTTT.

The V gene is TRBV2, the J gene TRBJ2-7, with D possibly TRBD1 on 6 matching bases. Germline CDR1 SNHLY, CDR2 FYNNEI. V lost 6 bases, J lost 2 bases, and 20 bases lay in between. The CDR3 sequence is 16 residues long. The CDR3 DNA reads as TGTGCCAGCAGCCAAAGGGTCGGGACAATGCCCTACGAGCAGTACTTC. Its translation is CASSQRVGTMPYEQYF.

J is TRBJ1-3 and V is TRBV9; TRBD1 might be the D (6 bases). The CDR3 totals 17 residues. V dropped 4 bases and J dropped 4 bases, with 21 bases sitting between them. Germline V gene lookup returns CDR1 SGDLS and CDR2 YYNGEE. The CDR3, as DNA: TGTGCCAGCAGCACGGGCTTTACGGGCCAGGGGGGAAACACCATATATTTT. Translation gives CASSTGFTGQGGNTIYF.

The chain employs TRBV28 and TRBJ2-3; 11 nucleotides match TRBD2. Germline CDR1 MDHEN, CDR2 SYDVKM. This CDR3 has 18 amino acids. The V gene end was trimmed by 5 bases and the J gene end by 2 bases; junction bases not matched to a gene: 12. CDR3 nucleotide sequence: TGTGCCAGCAGTACCTGGACTAGCGGGTCGACAATCACAGATACGCAGTATTTT. It translates to CASSTWTSGSTITDTQYF. Full variable domain (rest looked up from reference TRBV28 and TRBJ2-3): DVKVTQSSRYLVKRTGEKVFLECVQDMDHENMFWYRQDPGLGLRLIYFSYDVKMKEKGDIPEGYSVSREKKERFSLILESASTNQTSMYLCASSTWTSGSTITDTQYFGPGTRLTVL.

The rearrangement uses TRBV11-1 and TRBJ2-5, with D possibly matching TRBD2 (6 bases). This CDR3 has 16 amino acids. Per germline, CDR1 SGHAT and CDR2 FQDESV (reference sequence). The germline V and J ends were trimmed by 0 bases and 1 base, with 12 bases remaining between them. CDR3 protein: CASSLALAEAQETQYF. The CDR3 coding sequence is TGTGCCAGCAGCTTAGCTTTAGCGGAGGCCCAAGAGACCCAGTACTTC.

The chain uses TRBV5-6 and TRBJ2-5; 8 nucleotides agree with TRBD1. V lost 1 base to trimming and J lost 4 bases; unmatched junction nucleotides: 6. The CDR3 contains 15 residues. Germline V gene data show CDR1 as SGHDT and CDR2 as YYEEEE. The CDR3 region has the DNA TGTGCCAGCAGCTTGTACGGACAGGGAAGAGAGACCCAGTACTTC. Its translation: CASSLYGQGRETQYF.

DNA for the CDR3: TGTGCCAGCTCACCCCCAGAAATAGGAAAGGGGGAAAAACTGTTTTTT. This gives the protein CASSPPEIGKGEKLFF. This rearrangement joins TRBV18 to TRBJ1-4, with D perhaps matching TRBD1 (5 bases). The CDR3 runs 16 residues. V was shortened by 3 bases and J by 8 bases, with 19 bases between the two germline ends. Germline V gene lookup returns CDR1 KGHSH and CDR2 LQKENI.

This rearrangement joins TRBV28 to TRBJ2-5; D is perhaps TRBD2 (6 bases). The CDR3 contains 14 residues. Germline CDR1 is MDHEN and CDR2 is SYDVKM. The V end lost 2 bases, the J end lost 6 bases, and 13 bases lay between the germline ends. For the CDR3, the DNA is TGTGCCAGCAGTTTAAATGGAGGGTGGAAGACCCAGTACTTC. Its translation: CASSLNGGWKTQYF.

V and J are TRBV7-2 and TRBJ2-3; perhaps TRBD2 as D (5 bases). The CDR3 extends over 15 amino acids. Germline loops: CDR1 SGHTA, CDR2 FQGNSA. V was clipped by 6 bases and J by 5 bases, with 18 bases between them. The CDR3 nucleotides read TGTGCCAGCAGTTCCCGAGGAGGAGGAGGAGATACGCAGTATTTT. Protein sequence: CASSSRGGGGDTQYF.

V gene TRBV6-5 combines with J gene TRBJ1-1; unclear D gene. The V gene's germline CDR1 is MNHEY and CDR2 SVGAGI. Trimming cost V 0 bases and J 1 base, with 6 bases left between them. The CDR3 loop spans 14 amino acids. CDR3 region: CASSYSNGNTEAFF. The CDR3, as DNA: TGTGCCAGCAGTTACTCGAACGGGAACACTGAAGCTTTCTTT.

CDR3 in DNA: TGTGCCAGTAGTATAGATCAGGGAGGTAGTGGCTACACCTTC. Translation: CASSIDQGGSGYTF. V and J are TRBV19 and TRBJ1-2; a possible D gene is TRBD1 (5 bases). Trimming shortened V by 0 bases and J by 7 bases, and 12 bases separated the two germline ends. This CDR3 contains 14 residues. The germline V gene encodes CDR1 LNHDA and CDR2 SQIVND (reference sequence).

V and J are TRBV19 and TRBJ2-7; D perhaps matches TRBD2 (5 bases). Trimming pared 6 bases from V and 2 bases from J, leaving 14 bases between. The CDR3 is made up of 14 amino acids. Germline V gene data show CDR1 as LNHDA and CDR2 as SQIVND (reference sequence). The CDR3 bases are TGTGCCAGTAGCTCCCGGGGATCAGCCTACGAGCAGTACTTC. Translated: CASSSRGSAYEQYF. The whole variable domain, filled in from reference TRBV19 and TRBJ2-7, reads DGGITQSPKYLFRKEGQNVTLSCEQNLNHDAMYWYRQDPGQGLRLIYYSQIVNDFQKGDIAEGYSVSREKKESFPLTVTSAQKNPTAFYLCASSSRGSAYEQYFGPGTRLTVT.

The J gene is TRBJ2-1, the V gene TRBV10-3, with 11 positions matching TRBD2. The V gene end was trimmed by 2 bases and the J gene end by 7 bases; junction bases not matched to a gene: 4. The CDR3 sequence is 15 residues long. Germline V gives CDR1 ENHRY, CDR2 SYGVKD. CDR3 nucleotides: TGTGCCATCAGTGAGGTTAGCGGGAGGGAAAATGAGCAGTTCTTC. It encodes CAISEVSGRENEQFF.

This chain links TRBV4-2 with TRBJ1-2; no clear D. Per the germline V gene, CDR1 is LGHNA and CDR2 is YNFKEQ. V lost 2 bases, J lost 4 bases, and 11 bases lay in between. There are 14 residues in the CDR3. In DNA, the CDR3 is TGTGCCAGCAGCCAATCTCCAAGCCTCTATGGCTACACCTTC. Amino acid sequence: CASSQSPSLYGYTF.

This chain joins TRBV6-1 and TRBJ2-3; D not certain. This CDR3 spans 12 amino acids. Trimming stripped 3 bases from V and 5 bases from J, with 6 bases between. The germline V gene encodes CDR1 MNHNS and CDR2 SASEGT. CDR3 loop: CASSDVLDTQYF. CDR3 DNA: TGTGCCAGCAGTGATGTTCTAGATACGCAGTATTTT.

This chain links TRBV30 with TRBJ2-5, with D perhaps matching TRBD1 (5 bases). There are 14 residues in the CDR3. V gave up 0 bases and J gave up 5 bases, with 13 bases separating them. The germline gives CDR1 GTSNPN, CDR2 SVGIG (reference sequence). CDR3 coding DNA: TGTGCCTGGAGTGTACTGGCAGGGTACGAGACCCAGTACTTC. Its protein is CAWSVLAGYETQYF.

The chain couples TRBV5-4 to TRBJ2-3, with 8 positions matching TRBD2. This CDR3 contains 16 residues. Germline lookup yields CDR1 SGHNT and CDR2 YYREEE (reference sequence). Trimming took 0 bases from V and 9 from J; bases not matched to a gene: 12. CDR3 DNA sequence: TGTGCCAGCAGCTTGGAGTTAACGGGAGGGCTAGAAACGCAGTATTTT. Amino acid sequence: CASSLELTGGLETQYF.

This rearrangement joins TRBV9 to TRBJ2-1; 8 bases match TRBD2. CDR1 and CDR2 from the germline V gene are SGDLS and YYNGEE. The CDR3 contains 16 residues. V gave up 5 bases and J gave up 0 bases; unmatched junction bases: 7. The CDR3 reads CASRYRSGGSYNEQFF. The CDR3 DNA follows: TGTGCCAGCAGATACCGAAGCGGGGGCTCCTACAATGAGCAGTTCTTC.

The chain uses TRBV9 and TRBJ1-5, with a possible D match to TRBD1 (5 bases). Per germline, CDR1 SGDLS and CDR2 YYNGEE. The V end lost 0 bases, the J end lost 2 bases, and 6 bases lay between the germline ends. The CDR3 extends over 14 amino acids. CDR3 nucleotide sequence: TGTGCCAGCAGCGTAGGGGGGGGCAATCAGCCCCAGCATTTT. Translated: CASSVGGGNQPQHF.

The chain couples TRBV9 to TRBJ2-1, with 9 bases matching TRBD2. After removal of 3 bases from V and 6 bases from J, the junction contained 7 bases not matched to a gene. CDR1 and CDR2 from the germline V gene are SGDLS and YYNGEE. The CDR3 loop spans 15 amino acids. The CDR3 coding sequence is TGTGCCAGCAGCGAGGGACTAGCCCTGCCCAATGAGCAGTTCTTC. Its protein is CASSEGLALPNEQFF. Together with reference TRBV9 and TRBJ2-1, the CDR3 gives the full variable domain: DSGVTQTPKHLITATGQRVTLRCSPRSGDLSVYWYQQSLDQGLQFLIQYYNGEERAKGNILERFSAQQFPDLHSELNLSSLELGDSALYFCASSEGLALPNEQFFGPGTRLTVL.

The CDR3 nucleotides are TGCGCCAGCAGCCAAGGGGTGGGGGGATGGAGCACTGAAGCTTTCTTT. Protein product: CASSQGVGGWSTEAFF. This chain connects TRBV4-1 to TRBJ1-1; maybe TRBD1 (5 bases). With 1 base removed from V and 4 bases from J, the gap between germline ends came to 16 bases. This CDR3 region has 16 residues. The V gene's germline CDR1 is MGHRA and CDR2 YSYEKL.

The gene calls are TRBV5-1 and TRBJ2-5, with 10 bases aligning to TRBD1. After removal of 4 bases from V and 5 bases from J, the junction contained 5 bases not matched to a gene. Germline assignment: CDR1 SGHRS and CDR2 YFSETQ. The CDR3 spans 14 residues. The CDR3 protein is CASSIGQGVETQYF. Written as DNA, the CDR3 is TGCGCCAGCAGCATAGGACAGGGGGTCGAGACCCAGTACTTC. Based on the CDR3 plus reference TRBV5-1 and TRBJ2-5, the full variable domain is KAGVTQTPRYLIKTRGQQVTLSCSPISGHRSVSWYQQTPGQGLQFLFEYFSETQRNKGNFPGRFSGRQFSNSRSEMNVSTLELGDSALYLCASSIGQGVETQYFGPGTRLLVL.

J is TRBJ2-7 and V is TRBV14, with TRBD1 as a possible D gene (6 bases). V dropped 4 bases and J dropped 4 bases, with 17 bases sitting between them. Germline V lookup: CDR1 SGHDN, CDR2 FVKESK. The CDR3 has 15 amino acids. CDR3 region: CASSPSYHDRYEQYF. The CDR3, as DNA: TGTGCCAGCAGCCCTAGCTACCATGACAGGTACGAGCAGTACTTC.